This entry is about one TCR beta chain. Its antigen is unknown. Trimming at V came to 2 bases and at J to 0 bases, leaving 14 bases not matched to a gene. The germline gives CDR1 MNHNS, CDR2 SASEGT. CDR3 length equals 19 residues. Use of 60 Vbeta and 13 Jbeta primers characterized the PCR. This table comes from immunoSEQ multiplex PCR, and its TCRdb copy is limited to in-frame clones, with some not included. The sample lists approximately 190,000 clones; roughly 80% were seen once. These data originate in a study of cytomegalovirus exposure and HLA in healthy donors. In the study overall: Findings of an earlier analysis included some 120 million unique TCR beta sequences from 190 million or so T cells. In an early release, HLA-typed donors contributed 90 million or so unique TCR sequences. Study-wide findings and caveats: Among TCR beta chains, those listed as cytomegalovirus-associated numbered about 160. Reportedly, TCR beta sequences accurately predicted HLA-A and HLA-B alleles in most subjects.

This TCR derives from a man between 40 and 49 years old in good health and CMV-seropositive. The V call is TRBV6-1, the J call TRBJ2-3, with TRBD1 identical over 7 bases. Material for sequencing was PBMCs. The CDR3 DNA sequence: TGTGCCAGCAGTGAAAGTGAACAGGGGACCTACGGGAGCACAGATACGCAGTATTTT. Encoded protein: CASSESEQGTYGSTDTQYF.